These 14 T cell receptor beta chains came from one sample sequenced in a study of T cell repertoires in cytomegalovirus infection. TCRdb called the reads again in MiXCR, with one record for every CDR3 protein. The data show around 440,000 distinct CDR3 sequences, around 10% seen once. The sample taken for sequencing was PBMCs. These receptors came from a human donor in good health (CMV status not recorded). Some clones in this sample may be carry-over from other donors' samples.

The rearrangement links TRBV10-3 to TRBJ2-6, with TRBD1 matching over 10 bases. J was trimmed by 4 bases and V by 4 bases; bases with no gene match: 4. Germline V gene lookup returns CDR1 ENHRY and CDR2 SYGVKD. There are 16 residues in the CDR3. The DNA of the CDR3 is TGTGCCATCAGTGGACAGGGGGCGACCGGGGCCAACGTCCTGACTTTC. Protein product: CAISGQGATGANVLTF.

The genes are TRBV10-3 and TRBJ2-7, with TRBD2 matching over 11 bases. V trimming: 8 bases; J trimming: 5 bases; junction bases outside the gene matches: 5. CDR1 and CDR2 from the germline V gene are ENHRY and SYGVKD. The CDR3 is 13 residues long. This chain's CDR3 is CAIRLAGRDEQYF. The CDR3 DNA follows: TGTGCCATCCGACTAGCGGGACGTGACGAGCAGTACTTC.

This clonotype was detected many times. The chain's CDR3 is CASSIRTGGISTLHF. The CDR3 nucleotides are TGTGCCAGCAGCATCAGGACAGGGGGCATTTCCACCCTCCACTTT. The chain uses TRBV11-2 and TRBJ1-6, with 11 bases identical to TRBD1. V gave up 5 bases and J gave up 14 bases; unmatched junction bases: 11. Germline assignment: CDR1 SGHAT and CDR2 FQNNGV. The CDR3 sequence is 15 residues long.

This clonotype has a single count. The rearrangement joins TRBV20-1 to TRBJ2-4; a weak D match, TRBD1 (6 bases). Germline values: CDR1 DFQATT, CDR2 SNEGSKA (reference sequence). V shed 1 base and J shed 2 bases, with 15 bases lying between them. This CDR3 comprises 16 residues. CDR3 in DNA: TGCAGTGCTAGAGGACAGGAGTCCATTACCAAAAACATTCAGTACTTC. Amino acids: CSARGQESITKNIQYF.

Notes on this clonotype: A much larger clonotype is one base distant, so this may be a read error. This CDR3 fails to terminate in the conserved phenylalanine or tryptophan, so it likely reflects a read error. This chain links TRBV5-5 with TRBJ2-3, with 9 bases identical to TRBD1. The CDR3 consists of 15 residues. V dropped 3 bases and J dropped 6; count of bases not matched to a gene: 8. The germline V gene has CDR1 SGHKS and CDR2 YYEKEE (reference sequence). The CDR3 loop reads CASSSPGQGVDTQYV. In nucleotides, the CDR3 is TGTGCCAGCAGCTCTCCGGGACAGGGTGTGGATACGCAGTATGTT.

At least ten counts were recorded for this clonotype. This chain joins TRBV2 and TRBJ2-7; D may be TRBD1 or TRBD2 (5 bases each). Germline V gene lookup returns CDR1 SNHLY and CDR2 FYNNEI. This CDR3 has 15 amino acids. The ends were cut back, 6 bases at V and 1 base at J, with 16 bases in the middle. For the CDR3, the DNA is TGTGCCAGCAGCCCGAACCGGGACGGGTCCTACGAGCAGTACTTC. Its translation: CASSPNRDGSYEQYF.

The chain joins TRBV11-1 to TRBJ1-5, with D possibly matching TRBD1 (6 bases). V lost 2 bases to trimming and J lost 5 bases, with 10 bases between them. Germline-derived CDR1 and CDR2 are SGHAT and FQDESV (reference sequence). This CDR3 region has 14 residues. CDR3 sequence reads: CASSLQGLDQPQHF. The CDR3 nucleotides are TGTGCCAGCAGCTTACAGGGGCTTGATCAGCCCCAGCATTTT.

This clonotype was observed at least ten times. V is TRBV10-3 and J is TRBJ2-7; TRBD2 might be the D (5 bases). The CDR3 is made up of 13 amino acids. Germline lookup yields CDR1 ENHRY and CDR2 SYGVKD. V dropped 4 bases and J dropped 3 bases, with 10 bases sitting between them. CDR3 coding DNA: TGTGCCATCAGTGTCTCCAGCGGCTACGAGCAGTACTTC. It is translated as CAISVSSGYEQYF.

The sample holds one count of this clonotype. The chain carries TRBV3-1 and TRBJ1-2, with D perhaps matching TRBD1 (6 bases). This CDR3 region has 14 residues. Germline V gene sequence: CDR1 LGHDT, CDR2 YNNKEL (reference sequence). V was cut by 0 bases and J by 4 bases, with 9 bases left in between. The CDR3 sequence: CASSQEGGPYGYTF. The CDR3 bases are TGTGCCAGCAGCCAAGAGGGGGGGCCCTATGGCTACACCTTC. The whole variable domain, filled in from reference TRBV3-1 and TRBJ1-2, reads DTAVSQTPKYLVTQMGNDKSIKCEQNLGHDTMYWYKQDSKKFLKIMFSYNNKELIINETVPNRFSPKSPDKAHLNLHINSLELGDSAVYFCASSQEGGPYGYTFGSGTRLTVV.

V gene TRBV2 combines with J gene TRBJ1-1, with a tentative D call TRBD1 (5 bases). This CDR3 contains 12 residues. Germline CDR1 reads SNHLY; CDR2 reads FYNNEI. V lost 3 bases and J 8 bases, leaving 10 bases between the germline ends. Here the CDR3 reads CASSDDGAEAFF. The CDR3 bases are TGTGCCAGCAGTGATGATGGGGCCGAAGCTTTCTTT.

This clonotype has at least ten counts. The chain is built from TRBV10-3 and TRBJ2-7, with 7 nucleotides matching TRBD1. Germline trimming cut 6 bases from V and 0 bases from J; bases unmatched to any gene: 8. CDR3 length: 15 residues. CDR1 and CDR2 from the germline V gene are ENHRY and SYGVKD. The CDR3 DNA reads TGTGCCATCAGACAAGACAGGGATAACTCCTACGAGCAGTACTTC. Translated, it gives CAIRQDRDNSYEQYF.

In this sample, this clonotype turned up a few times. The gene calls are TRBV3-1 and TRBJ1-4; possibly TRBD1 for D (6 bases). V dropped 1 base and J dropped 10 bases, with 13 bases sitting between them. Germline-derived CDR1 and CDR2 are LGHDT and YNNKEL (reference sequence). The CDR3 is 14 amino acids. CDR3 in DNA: TGTGCCAGCAGCCAAGCCGCTGGACAGCGAAAACTGTTTTTT. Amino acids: CASSQAAGQRKLFF.

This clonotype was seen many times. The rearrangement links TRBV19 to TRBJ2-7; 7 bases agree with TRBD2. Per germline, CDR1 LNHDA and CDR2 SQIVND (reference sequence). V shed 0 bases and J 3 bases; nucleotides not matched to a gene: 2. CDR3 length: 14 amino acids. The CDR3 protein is CASSIERGNYEQYF. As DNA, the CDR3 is TGTGCCAGTAGTATAGAGCGGGGGAACTACGAGCAGTACTTC. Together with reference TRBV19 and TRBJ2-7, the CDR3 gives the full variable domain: DGGITQSPKYLFRKEGQNVTLSCEQNLNHDAMYWYRQDPGQGLRLIYYSQIVNDFQKGDIAEGYSVSREKKESFPLTVTSAQKNPTAFYLCASSIERGNYEQYFGPGTRLTVT.

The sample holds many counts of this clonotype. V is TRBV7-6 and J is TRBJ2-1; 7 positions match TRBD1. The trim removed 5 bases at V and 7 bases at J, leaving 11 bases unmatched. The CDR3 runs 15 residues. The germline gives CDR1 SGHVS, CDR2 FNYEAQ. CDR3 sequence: CASSRQGVRLNEQFF. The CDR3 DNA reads TGTGCCAGCAGCCGACAGGGAGTAAGGTTGAATGAGCAGTTCTTC.